This T cell receptor beta chain was recorded in a study of cytomegalovirus exposure and HLA in healthy donors. Findings and caveats of the study: The CMV antigen specificity of a few CMV-associated chains was confirmed through in vitro analysis.

Germline loops: CDR1 SGHNT, CDR2 YENEEA. There are 13 residues in the CDR3. Trimming took off 1 base at V and 2 bases at J, with 5 bases between the two ends. A word on this clone: Its antigen is not known.

The table came from immunoSEQ multiplex PCR; TCRdb's copy has only in-frame clones and leaves some out. The table has roughly 63,000 clones, more than 70% seen once. V and J are TRBV11-3 and TRBJ2-5, with D unresolved. Sample: PBMCs. This TCR came from a woman younger than 35 in good health and CMV-seronegative. CDR3 in DNA: TGTGCCAGCAGCTTAGGGCAGCAAGAGACCCAGTACTTC. This sequence encodes CASSLGQQETQYF.